This T cell receptor (beta chain) was obtained from a study of blood T cell repertoires in COVID-19. Study context: COVID-19 samples from acute and convalescent phases originated in the United States, Italy and Spain.

Original data processing: Cell counts per sample came from amplifying reference gene primers. Sequencing was performed with immunoSEQ multiplex PCR; in TCRdb, only in-frame clones are kept and a portion is missing. V, J and clone size derive from that table, while D and trimming were established from the DNA sequence. Counted here are over 100,000 clones, 75% to 85% occurring once; the ten biggest clones make up roughly 7.9%. This sequence originates from a man between 65 and 85 years old with acute or convalescent COVID-19. The sequenced material came from peripheral blood.

In nucleotides, the CDR3 is TGTGCCAGCAGCTTGAGACAGGGTAGAATGAACACTGAAGCTTTCTTT. This translates into CASSLRQGRMNTEAFF. The V gene is TRBV7-8, the J gene TRBJ1-1, with 7 bases identical to TRBD1. The length of the CDR3 is 16 residues. Germline CDR1 and CDR2: SGHVS and FQNEAQ. Trimming took 3 bases from V and 0 from J; bases not matched to a gene: 7.